Below, 12 T cell receptor beta chains from the same sample are listed, as sequenced in a study of T cells in Graves' hyperthyroidism and ophthalmopathy. RNA transcripts yielded amplified TCR beta CDR3 regions. First-round RT-PCR of the TCR CDR3 relied on the HTBI primer set. A single record per CDR3 protein comes from TCRdb applying MiXCR to the multiplex PCR reads. Of 30,000 to 40,000 distinct CDR3 sequences listed, roughly 50% are singletons. Sequenced: blood. Receptors were obtained from a man between 35 and 55 years old with Graves' ophthalmopathy.

The CDR3 nucleotides are TGTGCCAGCAGAAAGGACTACAGAGCTAAGGATGAGCAGTTCTTC. Protein: CASRKDYRAKDEQFF. J is TRBJ2-1 and V is TRBV5-4; weak D call: TRBD2 (6 bases). Trimming removed 5 bases from V and 8 bases from J, with 20 bases in between. This CDR3 region has 15 residues. Germline values: CDR1 SGHNT, CDR2 YYREEE (reference sequence). Variable domain in full (rest from reference TRBV5-4 and TRBJ2-1): ETGVTQSPTHLIKTRGQQVTLRCSSQSGHNTVSWYQQALGQGPQFIFQYYREEENGRGNFPPRFSGLQFPNYSSELNVNALELDDSALYLCASRKDYRAKDEQFFGPGTRLTVL.

The chain carries TRBV25-1 and TRBJ2-1, with 7 bases identical to TRBD2. The germline V gene encodes CDR1 MGHDK and CDR2 SYGVNS. V lost 0 bases to trimming and J lost 3 bases; unmatched junction nucleotides: 8. CDR3 size: 17 residues. CDR3 residues: CASSEYWPSGNYNEQFF. In nucleotides, the CDR3 is TGTGCCAGCAGTGAATATTGGCCTAGCGGTAACTACAATGAGCAGTTCTTC.

The chain couples TRBV11-2 to TRBJ1-3; maybe TRBD1 (6 bases). This CDR3 has 14 residues. Trimming pared 4 bases from V and 4 bases from J, leaving 11 bases between. Per germline, CDR1 SGHAT and CDR2 FQNNGV. The CDR3 sequence: CASSSAGVGNTIYF. The CDR3 DNA follows: TGTGCCAGCAGCTCGGCAGGGGTCGGAAACACCATATATTTT.

This chain uses TRBV20-1 with TRBJ1-2; TRBD1 might be the D (5 bases). V shed 6 bases and J shed 6 bases, with 14 bases lying between them. The length of the CDR3 is 12 residues. Germline CDR1 is DFQATT and CDR2 is SNEGSKA (reference sequence). CDR3: CSAPRGRDGYTF. The CDR3 nucleotides read TGCAGTGCACCTAGGGGTAGGGATGGCTACACCTTC.

The chain is built from TRBV12-3 or TRBV12-4 and TRBJ2-2; D possibly corresponds to TRBD1 (5 bases). The V end lost 10 bases, the J end lost 8 bases, and 11 bases lay between the germline ends. CDR3 length: 11 residues. This CDR3 reads CATGNSGELFF. The CDR3 DNA follows: TGTGCCACAGGGAACTCTGGGGAGCTGTTTTTT.

The rearrangement links TRBV12-3 or TRBV12-4 to TRBJ2-2; D is uncertain. V was pared by 8 bases and J by 8 bases, with 3 bases between. The CDR3 consists of 9 residues. CDR3 amino acids: CASGGELFF. The DNA of the CDR3 is TGTGCCAGCGGGGGGGAGCTGTTTTTT.

V and J are TRBV7-2 and TRBJ2-3; a weak D match, TRBD2 (6 bases). V was shortened by 1 base and J by 11 bases, with 25 bases between the two germline ends. The length of the CDR3 is 17 residues. Germline CDR1 and CDR2: SGHTA and FQGNSA. CDR3 amino acids: CASSLGSGLSSYNEQYF. CDR3 DNA: TGTGCCAGCAGCTTAGGCAGCGGGCTAAGCTCCTACAATGAGCAGTATTTT.

V gene TRBV20-1 combines with J gene TRBJ2-1; D perhaps matches TRBD2 (5 bases). V was clipped by 5 bases and J by 8 bases, with 19 bases between them. Germline CDR1 and CDR2: DFQATT and SNEGSKA (reference sequence). This CDR3 has 14 amino acids. The chain's CDR3 is CSASRLPFLDEQFF. Written as DNA, the CDR3 is TGCAGTGCTTCCCGACTACCGTTTTTGGATGAGCAGTTCTTC.

This clonotype was counted between two and nine times. The V call is TRBV10-1, the J call TRBJ2-3; no firm D call. CDR1 is WNHNN and CDR2 is SYGVQD in the germline V gene (reference sequence). The CDR3 covers 13 residues. The germline V and J ends were trimmed by 0 bases and 4 bases, with 5 bases remaining between them. CDR3 nucleotide sequence: TGCGCCAGCAGTGAGTCGGCCCCAGATACGCAGTATTTT. It codes for CASSESAPDTQYF.

This clonotype has a single count. J is TRBJ2-7 and V is TRBV5-1; 10 nucleotides align to TRBD1. The J segment lost 6 bases and the V segment lost 3 bases, leaving 9 bases of the junction unmatched. Germline V gene lookup returns CDR1 SGHRS and CDR2 YFSETQ. CDR3 length: 15 residues. The CDR3 protein is CASSCTGQGGTEQYF. In DNA form, the CDR3 reads TGCGCCAGCAGCTGTACAGGACAGGGGGGCACCGAGCAGTACTTC.

This clonotype was seen many times. The chain carries TRBV11-2 and TRBJ2-3; tentative D call: TRBD2 (5 bases). V lost 5 bases and J 4 bases, leaving 13 bases between the germline ends. This CDR3 has 14 residues. CDR1 and CDR2 from the germline V gene are SGHAT and FQNNGV. The CDR3, as DNA: TGTGCCAGCAGCCACCGACTGAGGGCAGATACGCAGTATTTT. This encodes CASSHRLRADTQYF.

This clonotype showed up many times. This sequence joins TRBV5-4 and TRBJ1-4; 7 bases agree with TRBD1. V trimming: 1 base; J trimming: 1 base; junction bases outside the gene matches: 10. The CDR3 totals 18 residues. CDR1 and CDR2 (germline): SGHNT, YYREEE (reference sequence). The CDR3 DNA is TGTGCCAGCAGCTTGAGGGCAGGGGGAGGAAGAACTAATGAAAAACTGTTTTTT. It translates to CASSLRAGGGRTNEKLFF.